Presented here are 23 T cell receptor beta chains from one specimen sequenced in a study of OX40 agonist ivuxolimab in advanced cancers. Library generation was performed with the immunoSEQ multiplex PCR assay. TCRdb carries this immuneACCESS record with in-frame sequences only. Its versions omit some clonotypes, under half of them owing to an unresolved V gene in the studies checked, with the rest unexplained. For this sample the table gives more than 60,000 clones, of which 85% were detected only once. In total, the top ten clones hold just under 4% of the sample. Source: CD4+ or CD8+ T cells sorted from blood, taken in a trial of the OX40 agonist ivuxolimab. Every receptor here comes from an adult with an advanced solid tumor such as melanoma, head and neck, liver or kidney cancer.

This clone was counted a single time. This chain joins TRBV18 and TRBJ2-1; D tentatively fits TRBD1 or TRBD2 (5 bases each). CDR1 and CDR2 (germline): KGHSH, LQKENI. CDR3 length: 13 amino acids. The V and J ends lost 3 bases and 7 bases respectively, with 10 bases between them. CDR3 amino acids: CASSPGTKNEQFF. CDR3 in DNA: TGTGCCAGCTCACCTGGGACCAAAAATGAGCAGTTCTTC.

The chain recombines TRBV6-6 with TRBJ2-3; D remains unclear. The length of the CDR3 is 14 residues. Trimming pared 6 bases from V and 7 bases from J, leaving 17 bases between. Per the germline V gene, CDR1 is MNHNY and CDR2 is SVGAGI (reference sequence). CDR3 coding DNA: TGTGCCAGCAGCCGCGACGGAGCTCAGAATACGCAGTATTTT. It codes for CASSRDGAQNTQYF.

This clone is labeled as medium-sized. This sequence joins TRBV6-6 and TRBJ1-5; D unclear. CDR1 MNHNY and CDR2 SVGAGI come from the germline V gene (reference sequence). V lost 0 bases, J lost 4 bases, and 4 bases lay in between. The CDR3 length is 13 residues. The DNA of the CDR3 is TGTGCCAGCAGTTACTCGGCTAATCAGCCCCAGCATTTT. Protein: CASSYSANQPQHF.

CDR3 amino acids: CASSSGGLTEAFF. The CDR3 DNA follows: TGCGCCAGCAGCTCAGGGGGCCTCACTGAAGCTTTCTTT. This chain links TRBV5-1 with TRBJ1-1; TRBD1 matches 8 bases. Germline values: CDR1 SGHRS, CDR2 YFSETQ. CDR3 length equals 13 residues. With 3 bases clipped from V and 4 bases from J, the junction kept 2 bases outside the gene matches.

The chain links TRBV7-9 to TRBJ2-7, with D possibly matching TRBD2 (6 bases). The germline gives CDR1 SEHNR, CDR2 FQNEAQ (reference sequence). There are 12 residues in the CDR3. V lost 2 bases and J lost 6, with 8 bases in between. CDR3 nucleotides: TGTGCCAGCAGCTTAACCGGGGGCGAGCAGTACTTC. Translating it yields CASSLTGGEQYF. Looking up the rest from reference TRBV7-9 and TRBJ2-7 gives the full variable domain: DTGVSQNPRHKITKRGQNVTFRCDPISEHNRLYWYRQTLGQGPEFLTYFQNEAQLEKSRLLSDRFSAERPKGSFSTLEIQRTEQGDSAMYLCASSLTGGEQYFGPGTRLTVT.

This chain connects TRBV28 to TRBJ2-2; no reliable D call. Trimming stripped 5 bases from V and 0 bases from J, with 10 bases between. From germline, CDR1 is MDHEN and CDR2 SYDVKM. The CDR3 totals 15 residues. Here the CDR3 DNA reads TGTGCCAGCAGTCTCGAGTTCGCGAACACCGGGGAGCTGTTTTTT. It specifies CASSLEFANTGELFF.

The chain combines TRBV28 with TRBJ1-2; perhaps TRBD1 as D (5 bases). Germline V lookup: CDR1 MDHEN, CDR2 SYDVKM. This CDR3 has 13 amino acids. The germline V and J ends were trimmed by 9 bases and 3 bases, with 14 bases remaining between them. CDR3 sequence reads: CASRPGSDYGYTF. The CDR3 DNA is TGTGCCAGTCGGCCAGGGTCCGACTATGGCTACACCTTC.

V gene TRBV18 combines with J gene TRBJ2-1; D uncertain. Per germline, CDR1 KGHSH and CDR2 LQKENI. The CDR3 runs 15 residues. Trimming removed 2 bases at V and 7 bases at J, with 15 bases between. The CDR3 coding sequence is TGTGCCAGCTCACCATCCGAGACGGGCTGGAATGAGCAGTTCTTC. Its translation: CASSPSETGWNEQFF.

This clone has only a few counts. The chain links TRBV7-2 to TRBJ2-5; the D is unclear. The DNA end is a closer match to TRBJ2-7, so the J assignment may be wrong. CDR1 and CDR2 from the germline V gene are SGHTA and FQGNSA. The CDR3 is 13 residues long. CDR3 nucleotides: TGTGCCAGCAGCCTAACCCCCTTGAACGAGCAGTACTTC. Its translation: CASSLTPLNEQYF.

The gene calls are TRBV5-1 and TRBJ1-5; TRBD1 might be the D (6 bases). The V end lost 0 bases, the J end lost 2 bases, and 12 bases lay between the germline ends. Germline V CDR1 and CDR2: SGHRS, YFSETQ. This CDR3 is built from 16 residues. This CDR3 reads CASSLDGGGGNQPQHF. The CDR3 DNA sequence: TGCGCCAGCAGCTTGGATGGGGGCGGGGGCAATCAGCCCCAGCATTTT.

The gene calls are TRBV5-6 and TRBJ2-7, with a tentative D call TRBD1 (5 bases). CDR3 length equals 15 residues. Germline CDR1 is SGHDT and CDR2 is YYEEEE. Trimming shortened V by 0 bases and J by 0 bases, and 10 bases separated the two germline ends. Here the CDR3 DNA reads TGTGCCAGCAGCTTGGCCCGGACAAACTCCTACGAGCAGTACTTC. Protein: CASSLARTNSYEQYF.

The chain employs TRBV5-6 and TRBJ1-6; D ambiguous. The CDR3 has 14 residues. Per germline, CDR1 SGHDT and CDR2 YYEEEE. Trimming shortened V by 6 bases and J by 8 bases, and 15 bases separated the two germline ends. For the CDR3, the DNA is TGTGCCAGCAACCTCAGGACTCTCGATTCACCCCTCCACTTT. The encoded protein is CASNLRTLDSPLHF.

The V and J genes are TRBV6-4 and TRBJ1-5; D is undetermined. Germline CDR1 reads MRHNA; CDR2 reads SNTAGT. Between the trimmed V and J ends, which lost 9 bases and 0 bases, there was a span of 9 bases. CDR3 length equals 13 residues. The CDR3 reads CARRHVSNQPQHF. CDR3 coding DNA: TGTGCCAGGCGTCATGTTAGCAATCAGCCCCAGCATTTT.

The chain recombines TRBV6-5 with TRBJ1-1; 10 bases match TRBD1. The CDR3 length is 15 residues. Germline V gene lookup returns CDR1 MNHEY and CDR2 SVGAGI. V was clipped by 6 bases and J by 6 bases; unmatched bases: 10. In DNA, the CDR3 is TGTGCCAGCAGAATATCTCCGGACAGGGGGTCTGAAGCTTTCTTT. It encodes CASRISPDRGSEAFF.

The CDR3 region has the DNA TGTGCCAGCAGTGCTCAGGGGTGGTCACCCCTCCACTTT. Translating it yields CASSAQGWSPLHF. The genes are TRBV6-1 and TRBJ1-6; D is possibly TRBD1 (6 bases). The V gene's germline CDR1 is MNHNS and CDR2 SASEGT. Deletions cut 4 bases from V and 10 bases from J, with 11 bases between. The CDR3 is 13 residues long.

The chain is built from TRBV28 and TRBJ1-2; D gene uncertain. The CDR3 runs to 14 residues. Germline CDR1 reads MDHEN; CDR2 reads SYDVKM. V dropped 6 bases and J dropped 8 bases, with 19 bases sitting between them. CDR3 in DNA: TGTGCCAGCAGCCCCACGTCCAGGCCCGGGGGCTACACCTTC. Protein sequence: CASSPTSRPGGYTF.

The J gene is TRBJ1-6, the V gene TRBV7-8; unclear D gene. The CDR3 has 16 amino acids. Trimming removed 2 bases at V and 5 bases at J, with 13 bases between. The germline V gene encodes CDR1 SGHVS and CDR2 FQNEAQ. This CDR3 is CASSLWAQDHNSPLHF. In DNA, the CDR3 is TGTGCCAGCAGCTTATGGGCGCAGGATCATAATTCACCCCTCCACTTT.

This chain connects TRBV6-1 to TRBJ2-1; the D is unclear. Germline CDR1 is MNHNS and CDR2 is SASEGT. V shed 1 base and J shed 8 bases, with 12 bases lying between them. The CDR3 extends over 14 amino acids. The CDR3 loop reads CASSEGSTIYEQFF. As DNA, the CDR3 is TGTGCCAGCAGTGAAGGCAGTACAATCTATGAGCAGTTCTTC.

The gene calls are TRBV15 and TRBJ2-5; no reliable D call. The CDR3 is 13 residues long. V dropped 1 base and J dropped 3 bases, with 6 bases sitting between them. CDR1 is LNHNV and CDR2 is YYDKDF in the germline V gene (reference sequence). The CDR3 sequence: CATSRGLEETQYF. CDR3 in DNA: TGTGCCACCAGCAGAGGGCTAGAAGAGACCCAGTACTTC.

In DNA form, the CDR3 reads TGCGCCAGCAGCTTGGATTTCAGGGGAGGCGAAAAACTGTTTTTT. Its translation is CASSLDFRGGEKLFF. This chain uses TRBV5-1 with TRBJ1-4; possible D gene TRBD1, 6 bases. The ends were cut back, 0 bases at V and 8 bases at J, with 14 bases in the middle. Germline lookup yields CDR1 SGHRS and CDR2 YFSETQ. The CDR3 runs to 15 residues.

The rearrangement joins TRBV7-9 to TRBJ1-5; TRBD1 is a possible D gene (5 bases). Per the germline V gene, CDR1 is SEHNR and CDR2 is FQNEAQ (reference sequence). The CDR3 has 15 residues. V gave up 6 bases and J gave up 5 bases, with 17 bases separating them. The CDR3, as DNA: TGTGCCAGCAGTTCAATCGGGGGTTCGGATCAGCCCCAGCATTTT. Its protein is CASSSIGGSDQPQHF. Complete variable domain (other parts from reference TRBV7-9 and TRBJ1-5): DTGVSQNPRHKITKRGQNVTFRCDPISEHNRLYWYRQTLGQGPEFLTYFQNEAQLEKSRLLSDRFSAERPKGSFSTLEIQRTEQGDSAMYLCASSSIGGSDQPQHFGDGTRLSIL.

This chain joins TRBV7-9 and TRBJ1-1; D remains unclear. Trimming took off 6 bases at V and 3 bases at J, with 8 bases between the two ends. CDR1 SEHNR and CDR2 FQNEAQ come from the germline V gene (reference sequence). This CDR3 is 12 amino acids long. CDR3 loop: CASSRSDTEAFF. The DNA for the CDR3 is TGTGCCAGCAGTAGGTCGGACACTGAAGCTTTCTTT.

The chain joins TRBV30 to TRBJ2-3; 9 positions match TRBD2. The CDR3 totals 14 residues. The germline V gene encodes CDR1 GTSNPN and CDR2 SVGIG (reference sequence). Trimming removed 4 bases from V and 4 bases from J; junction bases left unmatched: 6. The CDR3 DNA follows: TGTGCCTGGAAGGCGGGAGGGCCGGCAGATACGCAGTATTTT. Protein product: CAWKAGGPADTQYF.